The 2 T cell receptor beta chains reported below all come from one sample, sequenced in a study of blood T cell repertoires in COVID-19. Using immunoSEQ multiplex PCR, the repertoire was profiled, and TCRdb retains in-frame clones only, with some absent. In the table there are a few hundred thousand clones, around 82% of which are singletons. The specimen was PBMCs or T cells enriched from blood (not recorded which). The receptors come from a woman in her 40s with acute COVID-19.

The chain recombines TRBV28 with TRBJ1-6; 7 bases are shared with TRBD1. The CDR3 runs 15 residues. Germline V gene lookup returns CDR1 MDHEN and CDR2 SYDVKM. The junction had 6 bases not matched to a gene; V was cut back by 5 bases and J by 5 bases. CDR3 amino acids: CASSIPGQNNSPLHF. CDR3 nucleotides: TGTGCCAGCAGTATTCCGGGACAGAATAATTCACCCCTCCACTTT.

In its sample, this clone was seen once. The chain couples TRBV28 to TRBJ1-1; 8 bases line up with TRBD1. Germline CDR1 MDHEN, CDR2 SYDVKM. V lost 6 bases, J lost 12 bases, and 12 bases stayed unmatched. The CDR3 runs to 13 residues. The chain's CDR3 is CASSPPPGGKPFF. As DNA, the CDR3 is TGTGCCAGCAGCCCTCCCCCAGGGGGCAAGCCTTTCTTT. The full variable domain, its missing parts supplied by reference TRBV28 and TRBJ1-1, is DVKVTQSSRYLVKRTGEKVFLECVQDMDHENMFWYRQDPGLGLRLIYFSYDVKMKEKGDIPEGYSVSREKKERFSLILESASTNQTSMYLCASSPPPGGKPFFGQGTRLTVV.